This TCR beta chain comes out of a study of T cell responses to AZD1222 COVID-19 vaccine. Study observations and caveats: Spike was spanned by vaccine-associated CD4 TCRs, with dominance at 160-218 and 743-854.

As to this clone: Its specificity is unknown.

Assay: immunoSEQ multiplex PCR; the TCRdb copy retains only in-frame clones and omits some. Of about 180,000 clones in the sample, approximately 90% were seen once. This material consisted of peripheral blood, taken 28 days after the second dose of the MenACWY control vaccine. This sequence was found in an adult who received the MenACWY meningococcal vaccine as a control.

The CDR3 DNA reads as TGTGCCAGCAGTGGGCCTTGGGTTTCGAACTATGGCTACACCTTC. Residues: CASSGPWVSNYGYTF. The chain carries TRBV2 and TRBJ1-2; D ambiguous. This CDR3 spans 15 amino acids. Trimming cost V 4 bases and J 2 bases, with 14 bases left between them. CDR1 and CDR2 (germline): SNHLY, FYNNEI. The full variable domain, completed using reference TRBV2 and TRBJ1-2, is EPEVTQTPSHQVTQMGQEVILRCVPISNHLYFYWYRQILGQKVEFLVSFYNNEISEKSEIFDDQFSVERPDGSNFTLKIRSTKLEDSAMYFCASSGPWVSNYGYTFGSGTRLTVV.